This TCR beta chain derives from a study of identical twins. In TCRdb, the 5' RACE reads were re-called with MiXCR into one record per CDR3 protein. The table has fewer than 550,000 distinct CDR3 sequences, 12% to 15% seen once. Notes on the study in general: Insertions were fewer in abundant cord blood beta clonotypes, whereas memory repertoires showed none of this pattern. In zero-insertion analyses, partial confounding could arise from invariant MAIT and iNKT cells. Among beta out-of-frame sequences, excess sharing between twins appeared weaker.

Everyone who gave samples was a healthy Caucasian. This clonotype was detected a few times. No antigen is known for it. CDR3 length equals 15 residues. Trimming left V 1 base short and J 7 bases short, with 11 bases between. The germline gives CDR1 SGHVS, CDR2 FNYEAQ. This same sample was also part of a study on yellow fever vaccine responses in identical twins.

Source material: CD4+ T cells sorted from blood. This clonotype was obtained from a woman under 30 in good health. J is TRBJ1-6 and V is TRBV7-6, with D possibly TRBD1 on 5 matching bases. In DNA, the CDR3 is TGTGCCAGCAGCTTAGGAGCAGGGACGAATTCACCCCTCCACTTT. It is translated as CASSLGAGTNSPLHF.